The 29 T cell receptor beta chains below come from one sample, sequenced in a study of radiation and T cells in renal cell carcinoma. Data came from immunoSEQ multiplex PCR; TCRdb stores just in-frame clones and leaves some out. The table includes some 150,000 clones, around 90% detected once. The time point denotes: blood 2 weeks post-SBRT. Sample treatment: 15 Gy SBRT to primary tumor, nephrectomy 4 weeks later. The sequences come from blood, collected from a patient whose treatment included radiotherapy and nephrectomy. Receptor source: a woman aged 45-59 years with renal cell carcinoma.

The chain carries TRBV18 and TRBJ1-1; perhaps TRBD1 as D (5 bases). The CDR3 is made up of 14 amino acids. Per the germline V gene, CDR1 is KGHSH and CDR2 is LQKENI. Trimming stripped 6 bases from V and 1 base from J, with 12 bases between. CDR3 DNA: TGTGCCAGCTCTGCACAGGCGACGAACACTGAAGCTTTCTTT. It encodes CASSAQATNTEAFF.

The sample holds one count of this clone. The chain recombines TRBV5-1 with TRBJ2-7, with 9 bases that match TRBD2. The length of the CDR3 is 18 residues. CDR1 SGHRS and CDR2 YFSETQ come from the germline V gene. Trimming at V came to 0 bases and at J to 0 bases, leaving 10 bases not matched to a gene. CDR3 protein: CASSLATSGGPRSYEQYF. CDR3 bases: TGCGCCAGCAGCTTGGCTACCAGCGGGGGGCCTCGCTCCTACGAGCAGTACTTC. Full variable domain (outside the CDR3, taken from reference TRBV5-1 and TRBJ2-7): KAGVTQTPRYLIKTRGQQVTLSCSPISGHRSVSWYQQTPGQGLQFLFEYFSETQRNKGNFPGRFSGRQFSNSRSEMNVSTLELGDSALYLCASSLATSGGPRSYEQYFGPGTRLTVT.

The count of this clone is one. The CDR3 DNA sequence: TGTGCCAGCAGCCTAGACAGGGGTAACTATTGGGGCTACACCTTC. It encodes CASSLDRGNYWGYTF. The chain has TRBV7-2 and TRBJ1-2, with 8 bases aligning to TRBD1. Germline-derived CDR1 and CDR2 are SGHTA and FQGNSA. Germline trimming cut 5 bases from V and 8 bases from J; bases unmatched to any gene: 13. The CDR3 extends over 15 amino acids.

The rearrangement uses TRBV4-3 and TRBJ2-5; D may match TRBD1 or TRBD2 (5 bases each). V gave up 0 bases and J gave up 3 bases, with 8 bases separating them. The CDR3 is 14 residues long. Germline CDR1 reads LGHNA; CDR2 reads YSLEER. DNA for the CDR3: TGCGCCAGCAGCCAAGATTGGGGGAAAGAGACCCAGTACTTC. This gives the protein CASSQDWGKETQYF.

This clone was detected only a few times. The rearrangement joins TRBV7-2 to TRBJ1-2, with 7 positions matching TRBD1. The CDR3 is made up of 14 amino acids. V gave up 0 bases and J gave up 4 bases; unmatched junction bases: 2. Per the germline V gene, CDR1 is SGHTA and CDR2 is FQGNSA. Here the CDR3 DNA reads TGTGCCAGCAGCTTAGCAACAGGGGTCTATGGCTACACCTTC. Amino acids: CASSLATGVYGYTF. The entire variable domain, with the rest obtained from reference TRBV7-2 and TRBJ1-2, is as follows: GAGVSQSPSNKVTEKGKDVELRCDPISGHTALYWYRQSLGQGLEFLIYFQGNSAPDKSGLPSDRFSAERTGGSVSTLTIQRTQQEDSAVYLCASSLATGVYGYTFGSGTRLTVV.

This chain joins TRBV9 and TRBJ2-5; D possibly matches TRBD1 or TRBD2 (5 bases each). This CDR3 comprises 15 residues. Between the trimmed V and J ends, which lost 0 bases and 4 bases, there was a span of 13 bases. The germline gives CDR1 SGDLS, CDR2 YYNGEE. The CDR3 region is CASSVGSGLGETQYF. CDR3 nucleotide sequence: TGTGCCAGCAGCGTAGGATCGGGGCTGGGAGAGACCCAGTACTTC.

This sequence joins TRBV18 and TRBJ2-4, with D unresolved. In germline, CDR1 is KGHSH, CDR2 LQKENI. Trimming took off 1 base at V and 2 bases at J, with 15 bases between the two ends. The CDR3 contains 17 residues. The CDR3 protein is CASSPRSQTSTKNIQYF. DNA for the CDR3: TGTGCCAGCTCACCACGCAGCCAGACCTCGACCAAAAACATTCAGTACTTC. Looking up the rest from reference TRBV18 and TRBJ2-4 gives the full variable domain: NAGVMQNPRHLVRRRGQEARLRCSPMKGHSHVYWYRQLPEEGLKFMVYLQKENIIDESGMPKERFSAEFPKEGPSILRIQQVVRGDSAAYFCASSPRSQTSTKNIQYFGAGTRLSVL.

This clone was seen a few times. The CDR3 DNA sequence: TGTGCCAGCAGCTTCGGGACAGTTGAAGCTTTCTTT. Protein: CASSFGTVEAFF. V is TRBV7-9 and J is TRBJ1-1, with 7 positions matching TRBD1. The V gene's germline CDR1 is SEHNR and CDR2 FQNEAQ (reference sequence). Trimming cost V 3 bases and J 7 bases; bases outside gene matches: 2. The CDR3 consists of 12 residues.

The V and J genes are TRBV4-2 and TRBJ2-7; 7 bases agree with TRBD2. With 2 bases clipped from V and 0 bases from J, the junction kept 7 bases outside the gene matches. The V gene's germline CDR1 is LGHNA and CDR2 YNFKEQ. This CDR3 is built from 16 residues. CDR3 nucleotide sequence: TGTGCCAGCAGCCAATCTCCGGGGGGAACCTCCTACGAGCAGTACTTC. Encoded protein: CASSQSPGGTSYEQYF.

The gene calls are TRBV9 and TRBJ2-5; D gene ambiguous. Germline V gene data show CDR1 as SGDLS and CDR2 as YYNGEE. The germline V and J ends were trimmed by 0 bases and 6 bases, with 12 bases remaining between them. The CDR3 totals 14 residues. CDR3 bases: TGTGCCAGCAGCGTAGCCCTAGATCCCAAGACCCAGTACTTC. As protein: CASSVALDPKTQYF.

This chain uses TRBV4-3 with TRBJ1-1; D gene uncertain. The CDR3 length is 16 residues. With 0 bases removed from V and 1 base from J, the gap between germline ends came to 12 bases. Per germline, CDR1 LGHNA and CDR2 YSLEER. CDR3 nucleotides: TGCGCCAGCAGCCAAGATCGGTCATTCACGAACACTGAAGCTTTCTTT. The encoded protein is CASSQDRSFTNTEAFF.

The V call is TRBV4-3, the J call TRBJ1-2; no clear D. The germline gives CDR1 LGHNA, CDR2 YSLEER. The CDR3 length is 15 residues. V was clipped by 1 base and J by 3 bases, with 12 bases between them. The CDR3 loop is CASSQAVRAYYGYTF. Here the CDR3 DNA reads TGCGCCAGCAGCCAAGCCGTTCGTGCATACTATGGCTACACCTTC.

The chain is built from TRBV5-1 and TRBJ1-6; no clear D gene. Trimming took 0 bases from V and 9 from J, leaving 7 bases between them. Germline CDR1 reads SGHRS; CDR2 reads YFSETQ. The CDR3 has 13 amino acids. CDR3 in DNA: TGCGCCAGCAGCTTGGGGCAGGTTTCACCCCTCCACTTT. Protein: CASSLGQVSPLHF.

This chain connects TRBV5-6 to TRBJ1-5, with 8 bases fitting TRBD1. Germline assignment: CDR1 SGHDT and CDR2 YYEEEE. V lost 4 bases to trimming and J lost 2 bases; unmatched junction nucleotides: 2. The CDR3 covers 14 residues. The CDR3 region has the DNA TGTGCCAGCAGCCGGGGACAGGGCAATCAGCCCCAGCATTTT. It is translated as CASSRGQGNQPQHF.

This clone was seen a single time. The same CDR3 can be traced to other DNA sequences in this sample. The chain recombines TRBV5-1 with TRBJ1-1, with D perhaps TRBD1 (5 bases). Per the germline V gene, CDR1 is SGHRS and CDR2 is YFSETQ. The CDR3 is 13 residues long. V was cut by 0 bases and J by 5 bases, with 8 bases left in between. This chain's CDR3 is CASSLGGNTEAFF. DNA for the CDR3: TGCGCCAGCAGCTTGGGGGGGAATACTGAAGCTTTCTTT.

V and J are TRBV7-9 and TRBJ1-4; D is uncertain. Germline V gene lookup returns CDR1 SEHNR and CDR2 FQNEAQ (reference sequence). V lost 2 bases and J 3 bases, leaving 16 bases between the germline ends. This CDR3 has 17 residues. The CDR3, as DNA: TGTGCCAGCAGCTTACGCGGATATGGGTGGGCTAATGAAAAACTGTTTTTT. Its translation: CASSLRGYGWANEKLFF.

The J gene is TRBJ1-2, the V gene TRBV6-6, with TRBD1 identical over 7 bases. The CDR3 has 14 residues. Germline V gene lookup returns CDR1 MNHNY and CDR2 SVGAGI (reference sequence). The trim removed 3 bases at V and 4 bases at J, leaving 5 bases unmatched. The CDR3: CASSYYRGTYGYTF. The DNA for the CDR3 is TGTGCCAGCAGTTATTACAGGGGTACCTATGGCTACACCTTC.

The chain is built from TRBV19 and TRBJ2-7; 7 positions match TRBD1. CDR1 and CDR2 from the germline V gene are LNHDA and SQIVND (reference sequence). With 6 bases clipped from V and 7 bases from J, the junction kept 18 bases outside the gene matches. The CDR3 is 16 residues long. CDR3 amino acids: CASRAATVTGTDEQYF. Written as DNA, the CDR3 is TGTGCCAGTAGAGCTGCTACCGTAACCGGGACAGATGAGCAGTACTTC.

The CDR3 sequence: CASSIQQGESEAFF. Written as DNA, the CDR3 is TGTGCCAGTAGTATCCAACAGGGGGAGTCTGAAGCTTTCTTT. This rearrangement joins TRBV19 to TRBJ1-1; 8 bases fit TRBD1. V dropped 3 bases and J dropped 6; count of bases not matched to a gene: 6. CDR3 length equals 14 residues. Germline loops: CDR1 LNHDA, CDR2 SQIVND (reference sequence). The full variable domain, with the rest looked up from reference TRBV19 and TRBJ1-1, is DGGITQSPKYLFRKEGQNVTLSCEQNLNHDAMYWYRQDPGQGLRLIYYSQIVNDFQKGDIAEGYSVSREKKESFPLTVTSAQKNPTAFYLCASSIQQGESEAFFGQGTRLTVV.

This clone came up a few times. This rearrangement joins TRBV29-1 to TRBJ1-1; D gene unclear. CDR1 and CDR2 from the germline V gene are SQVTM and ANQGSEA. Trimming removed 3 bases from V and 5 bases from J, with 7 bases in between. The CDR3 contains 11 residues. The CDR3 sequence is CSVEPGTEAFF. As DNA, the CDR3 is TGCAGCGTTGAGCCGGGGACTGAAGCTTTCTTT.

The count of this clone is one. This chain joins TRBV5-1 and TRBJ2-5; D is uncertain. CDR3 length equals 15 residues. Germline V CDR1 and CDR2: SGHRS, YFSETQ. Trimming stripped 1 base from V and 5 bases from J, with 15 bases between. For the CDR3, the DNA is TGCGCCAGCAGCTTGATAGGAGAATCTGCGGAGACCCAGTACTTC. Amino acid sequence: CASSLIGESAETQYF. Complete variable domain (other parts from reference TRBV5-1 and TRBJ2-5): KAGVTQTPRYLIKTRGQQVTLSCSPISGHRSVSWYQQTPGQGLQFLFEYFSETQRNKGNFPGRFSGRQFSNSRSEMNVSTLELGDSALYLCASSLIGESAETQYFGPGTRLLVL.

The V gene is TRBV5-4, the J gene TRBJ2-2; the match to TRBD2 covers 12 bases. Germline CDR1 SGHNT, CDR2 YYREEE (reference sequence). The length of the CDR3 is 17 residues. After removal of 0 bases from V and 4 bases from J, the junction contained 4 bases not matched to a gene. The CDR3 sequence is CASSLASGGVITGELFF. CDR3 in DNA: TGTGCCAGCAGCTTGGCTAGCGGGGGGGTAATCACCGGGGAGCTGTTTTTT. Full variable domain (rest looked up from reference TRBV5-4 and TRBJ2-2): ETGVTQSPTHLIKTRGQQVTLRCSSQSGHNTVSWYQQALGQGPQFIFQYYREEENGRGNFPPRFSGLQFPNYSSELNVNALELDDSALYLCASSLASGGVITGELFFGEGSRLTVL.

V usage is TRBV29-1 and J usage is TRBJ1-4; D remains ambiguous. The CDR3 length is 13 residues. The germline V gene encodes CDR1 SQVTM and CDR2 ANQGSEA. Trimming cost V 1 base and J 1 base, with 4 bases left between them. CDR3 DNA sequence: TGCAGCGTTGAAGTGGGAACTAATGAAAAACTGTTTTTT. It translates to CSVEVGTNEKLFF.

The J gene is TRBJ1-5, the V gene TRBV4-1; D remains ambiguous. Germline V CDR1 and CDR2: MGHRA, YSYEKL. Trimming took 4 bases from V and 3 from J, leaving 7 bases between them. The CDR3 loop spans 13 amino acids. As DNA, the CDR3 is TGCGCCAGCAGCCTAACAAACAATCAGCCCCAGCATTTT. Protein: CASSLTNNQPQHF.

This chain uses TRBV6-1 with TRBJ2-1, with 8 bases matching TRBD2. This CDR3 region has 17 residues. CDR1 and CDR2 from the germline V gene are MNHNS and SASEGT. Trimming at V came to 0 bases and at J to 12 bases, leaving 16 bases not matched to a gene. CDR3 bases: TGTGCCAGCAGTGAAGCAAGTGGGACTAGTAGCGGTATAGGGCAGTTCTTC. Translating it yields CASSEASGTSSGIGQFF.

J is TRBJ2-1 and V is TRBV2; D gene unclear. Germline CDR1 SNHLY, CDR2 FYNNEI. Trimming removed 2 bases at V and 4 bases at J, with 9 bases between. The CDR3 totals 14 residues. The DNA for the CDR3 is TGTGCCAGCAGTGAATTAGGCACTTACAATGAGCAGTTCTTC. Residues: CASSELGTYNEQFF.

This clone showed up just once. This chain joins TRBV2 and TRBJ2-7; 8 bases are shared with TRBD1. CDR3 length: 13 amino acids. V lost 10 bases to trimming and J lost 5 bases; unmatched junction nucleotides: 10. The germline V gene encodes CDR1 SNHLY and CDR2 FYNNEI. This CDR3 reads CAILRQGRDEQYF. The CDR3 coding sequence is TGTGCCATACTGAGACAGGGGAGAGACGAGCAGTACTTC. The full variable domain, completed using reference TRBV2 and TRBJ2-7, is EPEVTQTPSHQVTQMGQEVILRCVPISNHLYFYWYRQILGQKVEFLVSFYNNEISEKSEIFDDQFSVERPDGSNFTLKIRSTKLEDSAMYFCAILRQGRDEQYFGPGTRLTVT.

The chain couples TRBV9 to TRBJ2-2, with no clear D. CDR1 is SGDLS, CDR2 YYNGEE, per germline. There are 15 residues in the CDR3. With 0 bases removed from V and 2 bases from J, the gap between germline ends came to 8 bases. The CDR3 region has the DNA TGTGCCAGCAGCGTAGATATAGGAAACACCGGGGAGCTGTTTTTT. This sequence encodes CASSVDIGNTGELFF.

The chain has TRBV7-3 and TRBJ2-7; D may be TRBD1 (5 bases). The CDR3 is 15 amino acids. Deletions cut 1 base from V and 4 bases from J, with 14 bases between. The germline gives CDR1 SGHTA, CDR2 FQGTGA. The CDR3 sequence is CASSLNFGHQYEQYF. In nucleotides, the CDR3 is TGTGCCAGCAGCTTAAACTTTGGACACCAATACGAGCAGTACTTC.